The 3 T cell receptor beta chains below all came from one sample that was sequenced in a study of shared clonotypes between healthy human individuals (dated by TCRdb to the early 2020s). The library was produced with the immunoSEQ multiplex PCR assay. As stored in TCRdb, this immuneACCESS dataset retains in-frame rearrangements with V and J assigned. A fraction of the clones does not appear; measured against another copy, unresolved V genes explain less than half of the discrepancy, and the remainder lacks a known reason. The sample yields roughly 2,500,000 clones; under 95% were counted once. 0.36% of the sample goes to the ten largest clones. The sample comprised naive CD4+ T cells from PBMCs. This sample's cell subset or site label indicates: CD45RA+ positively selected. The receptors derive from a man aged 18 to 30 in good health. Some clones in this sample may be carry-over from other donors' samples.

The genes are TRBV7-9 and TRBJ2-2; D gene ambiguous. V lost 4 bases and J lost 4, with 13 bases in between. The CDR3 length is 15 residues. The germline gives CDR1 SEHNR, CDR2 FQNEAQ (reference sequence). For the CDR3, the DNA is TGTGCCAGCAGCTCGGCGCCAGCTGGCACCGGGGAGCTGTTTTTT. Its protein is CASSSAPAGTGELFF. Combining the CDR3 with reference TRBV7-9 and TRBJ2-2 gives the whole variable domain DTGVSQNPRHKITKRGQNVTFRCDPISEHNRLYWYRQTLGQGPEFLTYFQNEAQLEKSRLLSDRFSAERPKGSFSTLEIQRTEQGDSAMYLCASSSAPAGTGELFFGEGSRLTVL.

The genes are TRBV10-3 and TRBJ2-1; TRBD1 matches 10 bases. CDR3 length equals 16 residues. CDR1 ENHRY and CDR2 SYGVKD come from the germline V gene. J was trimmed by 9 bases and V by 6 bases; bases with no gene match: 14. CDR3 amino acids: CAIRPPGTGVGGEQFF. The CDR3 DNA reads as TGTGCCATCAGGCCCCCCGGGACAGGGGTTGGCGGTGAGCAGTTCTTC.

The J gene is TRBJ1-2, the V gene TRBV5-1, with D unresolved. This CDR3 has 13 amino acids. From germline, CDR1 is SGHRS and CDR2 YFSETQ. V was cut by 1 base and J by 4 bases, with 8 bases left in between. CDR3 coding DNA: TGCGCCAGCAGCTTGATTTCCACCTATGGCTACACCTTC. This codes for CASSLISTYGYTF.